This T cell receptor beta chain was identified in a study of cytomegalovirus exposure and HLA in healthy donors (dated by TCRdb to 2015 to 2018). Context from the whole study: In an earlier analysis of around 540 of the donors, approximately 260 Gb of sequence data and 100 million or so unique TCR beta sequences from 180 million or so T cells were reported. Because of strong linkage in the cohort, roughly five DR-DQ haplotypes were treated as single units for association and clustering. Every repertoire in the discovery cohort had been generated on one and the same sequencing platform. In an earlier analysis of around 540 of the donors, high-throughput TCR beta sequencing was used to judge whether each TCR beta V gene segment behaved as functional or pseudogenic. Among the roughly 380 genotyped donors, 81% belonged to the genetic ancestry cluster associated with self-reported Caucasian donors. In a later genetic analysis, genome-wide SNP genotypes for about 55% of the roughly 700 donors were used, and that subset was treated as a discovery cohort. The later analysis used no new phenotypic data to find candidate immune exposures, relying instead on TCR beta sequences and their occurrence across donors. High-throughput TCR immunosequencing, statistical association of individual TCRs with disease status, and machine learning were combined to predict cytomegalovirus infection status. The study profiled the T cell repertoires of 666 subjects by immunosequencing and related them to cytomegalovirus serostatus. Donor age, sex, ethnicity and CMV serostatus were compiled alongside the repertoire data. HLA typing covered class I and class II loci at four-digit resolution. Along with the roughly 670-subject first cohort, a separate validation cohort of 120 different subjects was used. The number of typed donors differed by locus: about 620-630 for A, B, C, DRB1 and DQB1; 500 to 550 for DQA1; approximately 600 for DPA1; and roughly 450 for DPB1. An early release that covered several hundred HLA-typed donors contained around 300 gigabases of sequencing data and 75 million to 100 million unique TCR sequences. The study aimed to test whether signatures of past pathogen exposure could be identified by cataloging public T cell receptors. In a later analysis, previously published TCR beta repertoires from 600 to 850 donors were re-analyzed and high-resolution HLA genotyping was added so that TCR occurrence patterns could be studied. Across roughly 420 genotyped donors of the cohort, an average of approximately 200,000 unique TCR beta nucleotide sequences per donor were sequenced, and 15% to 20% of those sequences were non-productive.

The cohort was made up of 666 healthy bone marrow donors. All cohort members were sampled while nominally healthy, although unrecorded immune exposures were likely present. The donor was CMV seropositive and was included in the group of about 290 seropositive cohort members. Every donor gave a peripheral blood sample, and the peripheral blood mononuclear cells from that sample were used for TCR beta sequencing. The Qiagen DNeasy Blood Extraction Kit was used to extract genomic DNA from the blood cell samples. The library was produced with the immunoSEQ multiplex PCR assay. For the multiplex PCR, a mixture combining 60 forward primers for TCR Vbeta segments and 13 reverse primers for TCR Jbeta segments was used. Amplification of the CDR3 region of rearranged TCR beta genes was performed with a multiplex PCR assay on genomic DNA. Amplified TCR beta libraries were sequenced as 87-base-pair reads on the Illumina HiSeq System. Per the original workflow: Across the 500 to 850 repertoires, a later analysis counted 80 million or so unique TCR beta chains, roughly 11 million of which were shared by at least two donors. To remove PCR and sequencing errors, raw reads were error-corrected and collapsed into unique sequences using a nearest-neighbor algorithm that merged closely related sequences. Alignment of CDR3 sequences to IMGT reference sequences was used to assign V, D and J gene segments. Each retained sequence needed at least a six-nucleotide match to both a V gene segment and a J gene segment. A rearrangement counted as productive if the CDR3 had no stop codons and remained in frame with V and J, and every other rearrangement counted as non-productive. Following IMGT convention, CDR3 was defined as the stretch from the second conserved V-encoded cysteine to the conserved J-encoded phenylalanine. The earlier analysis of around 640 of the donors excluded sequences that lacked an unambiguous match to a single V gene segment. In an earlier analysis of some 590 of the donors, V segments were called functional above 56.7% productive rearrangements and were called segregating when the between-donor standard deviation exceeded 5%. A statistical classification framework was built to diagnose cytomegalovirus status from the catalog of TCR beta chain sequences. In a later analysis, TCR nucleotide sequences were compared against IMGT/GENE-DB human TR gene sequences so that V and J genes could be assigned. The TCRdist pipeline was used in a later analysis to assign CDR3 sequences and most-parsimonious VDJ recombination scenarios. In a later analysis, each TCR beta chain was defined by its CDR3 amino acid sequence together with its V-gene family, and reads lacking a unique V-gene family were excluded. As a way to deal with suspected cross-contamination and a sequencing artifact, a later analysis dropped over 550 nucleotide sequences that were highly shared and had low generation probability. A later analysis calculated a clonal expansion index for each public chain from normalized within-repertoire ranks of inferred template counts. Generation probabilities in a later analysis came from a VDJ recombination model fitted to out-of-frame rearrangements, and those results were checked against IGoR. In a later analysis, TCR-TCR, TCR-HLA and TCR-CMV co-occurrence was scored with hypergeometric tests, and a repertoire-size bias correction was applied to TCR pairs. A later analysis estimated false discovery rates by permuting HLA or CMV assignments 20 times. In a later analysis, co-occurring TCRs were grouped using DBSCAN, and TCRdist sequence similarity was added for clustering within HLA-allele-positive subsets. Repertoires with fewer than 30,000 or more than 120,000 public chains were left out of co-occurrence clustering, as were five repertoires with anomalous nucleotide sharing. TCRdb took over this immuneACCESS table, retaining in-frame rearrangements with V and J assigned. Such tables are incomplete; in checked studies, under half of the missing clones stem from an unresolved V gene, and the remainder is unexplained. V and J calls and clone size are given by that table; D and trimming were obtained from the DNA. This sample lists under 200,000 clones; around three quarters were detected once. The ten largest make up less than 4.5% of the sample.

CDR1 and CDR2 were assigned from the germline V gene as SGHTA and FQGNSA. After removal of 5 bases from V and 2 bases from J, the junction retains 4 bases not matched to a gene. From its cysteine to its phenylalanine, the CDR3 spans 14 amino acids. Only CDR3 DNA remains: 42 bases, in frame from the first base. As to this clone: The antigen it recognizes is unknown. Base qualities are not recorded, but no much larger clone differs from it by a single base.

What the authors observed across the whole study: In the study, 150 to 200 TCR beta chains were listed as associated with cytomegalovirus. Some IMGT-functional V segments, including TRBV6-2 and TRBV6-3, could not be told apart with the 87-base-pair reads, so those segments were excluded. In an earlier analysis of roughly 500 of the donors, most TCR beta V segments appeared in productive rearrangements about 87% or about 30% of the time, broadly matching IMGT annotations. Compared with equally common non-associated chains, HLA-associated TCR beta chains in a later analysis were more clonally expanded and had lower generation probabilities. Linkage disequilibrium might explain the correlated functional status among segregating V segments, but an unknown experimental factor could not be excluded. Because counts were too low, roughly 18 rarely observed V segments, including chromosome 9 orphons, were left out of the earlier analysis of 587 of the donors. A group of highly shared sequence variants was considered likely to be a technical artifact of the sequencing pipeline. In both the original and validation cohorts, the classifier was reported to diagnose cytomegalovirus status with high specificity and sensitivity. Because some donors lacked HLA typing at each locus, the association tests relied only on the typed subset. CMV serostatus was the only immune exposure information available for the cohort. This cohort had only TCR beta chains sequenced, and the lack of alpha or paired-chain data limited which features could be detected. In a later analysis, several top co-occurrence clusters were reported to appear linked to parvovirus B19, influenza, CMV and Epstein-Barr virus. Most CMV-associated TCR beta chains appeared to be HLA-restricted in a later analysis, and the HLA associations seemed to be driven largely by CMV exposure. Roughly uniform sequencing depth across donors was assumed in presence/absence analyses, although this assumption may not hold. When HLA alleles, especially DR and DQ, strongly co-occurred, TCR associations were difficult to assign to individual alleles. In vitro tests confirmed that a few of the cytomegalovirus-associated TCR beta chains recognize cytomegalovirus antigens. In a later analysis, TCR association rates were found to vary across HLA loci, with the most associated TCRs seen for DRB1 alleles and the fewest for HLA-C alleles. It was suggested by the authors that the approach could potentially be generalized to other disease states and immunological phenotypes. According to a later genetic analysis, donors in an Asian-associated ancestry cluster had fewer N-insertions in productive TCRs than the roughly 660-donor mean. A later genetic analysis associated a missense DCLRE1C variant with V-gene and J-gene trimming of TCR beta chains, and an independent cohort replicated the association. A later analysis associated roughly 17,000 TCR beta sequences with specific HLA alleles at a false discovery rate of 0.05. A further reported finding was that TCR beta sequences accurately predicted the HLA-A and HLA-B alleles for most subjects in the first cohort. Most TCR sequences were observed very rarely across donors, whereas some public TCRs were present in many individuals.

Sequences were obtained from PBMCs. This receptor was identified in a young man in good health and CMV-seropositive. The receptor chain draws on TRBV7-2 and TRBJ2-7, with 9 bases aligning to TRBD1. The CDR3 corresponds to CASSPRDRAYEQYF. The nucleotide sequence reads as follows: TGTGCCAGCAGCCCCCGGGACAGGGCCTACGAGCAGTACTTC.